These 26 T cell receptor beta chains came from one sample sequenced in a study of regulatory T cells in long-lasting Graves disease. CDR3 regions were amplified by Arm-PCR using iRepertoire HTBI primers to build TCR beta libraries. Using its own MiXCR run on the multiplex PCR reads, TCRdb lists one record per CDR3 protein. The sample lists 510,000 or so distinct CDR3 sequences, about 12% seen once, with roughly 8.9% in the top ten. Noted time point: newly diagnosed GD, antithyroid drugs for less than 3 months. After RNA was extracted from PBMCs, the TCR library was made from it. The data also belong to a second study, concerning T cells in Graves' hyperthyroidism and ophthalmopathy.

Sequencing was performed on peripheral blood mononuclear cells (PBMCs), taken at new diagnosis, from a patient treated with antithyroid drugs. The receptors here all came from a young woman with Graves disease.

This clonotype was counted many times. The chain uses TRBV9 and TRBJ2-7, with D uncertain. CDR1 is SGDLS and CDR2 is YYNGEE in the germline V gene. Trimming removed 0 bases from V and 3 bases from J, with 7 bases in between. This CDR3 has 13 residues. The CDR3: CASSVAWGYEQYF. For the CDR3, the DNA is TGTGCCAGCAGCGTAGCATGGGGCTACGAGCAGTACTTC. The variable domain in full, with the rest retrieved from reference TRBV9 and TRBJ2-7, is DSGVTQTPKHLITATGQRVTLRCSPRSGDLSVYWYQQSLDQGLQFLIQYYNGEERAKGNILERFSAQQFPDLHSELNLSSLELGDSALYFCASSVAWGYEQYFGPGTRLTVT.

The chain employs TRBV4-1 and TRBJ2-1; D is perhaps TRBD2 (5 bases). V was shortened by 4 bases and J by 3 bases, with 13 bases between the two germline ends. The length of the CDR3 is 15 residues. Germline loops: CDR1 MGHRA, CDR2 YSYEKL. The CDR3 protein is CASSPPGVVYNEQFF. CDR3 sequence (DNA): TGCGCCAGCAGCCCCCCCGGGGTGGTCTACAATGAGCAGTTCTTC.

This clonotype has only a few counts. The chain is built from TRBV5-4 and TRBJ2-1, with D possibly matching TRBD2 (6 bases). CDR3 length: 14 residues. V was shortened by 1 base and J by 6 bases, with 11 bases between the two germline ends. The germline V gene has CDR1 SGHNT and CDR2 YYREEE (reference sequence). The CDR3: CASSLSLASNEQFF. The CDR3 nucleotides read TGTGCCAGCAGCTTGTCCCTAGCGTCCAATGAGCAGTTCTTC.

This clonotype was seen at least ten times. V and J are TRBV20-1 and TRBJ2-1, with D perhaps assigned TRBD1 or TRBD2 (5 bases each). Germline V lookup: CDR1 DFQATT, CDR2 SNEGSKA (reference sequence). Trimming left V 8 bases short and J 0 bases short, with 14 bases between. The CDR3 sequence is 14 residues long. In nucleotides, the CDR3 is TGCAGTTGTTTTGGGGGTGCCTCCTACAATGAGCAGTTCTTC. It specifies CSCFGGASYNEQFF.

This clonotype was seen a few times. A much larger clone sits a single nucleotide away, making a read error possible. The chain carries TRBV11-2 and TRBJ2-7; D might be TRBD1 or TRBD2, each matching 5 bases. Looked up from germline, CDR1 is SGHAT and CDR2 is FQNNGV. CDR3 length: 15 residues. Trimming removed 2 bases at V and 7 bases at J, with 18 bases between. The CDR3 DNA follows: TGTGCCAGCAGCTTAATCGGGGCGAGCATCGGAGAGCAGTACTTC. Amino acids: CASSLIGASIGEQYF.

This clonotype was counted ten times or more. J is TRBJ2-7 and V is TRBV18; 7 bases match TRBD2. V dropped 5 bases and J dropped 5; count of bases not matched to a gene: 6. The CDR3 is made up of 13 amino acids. Per germline, CDR1 KGHSH and CDR2 LQKENI. The CDR3 DNA reads TGTGCCAGCTCAATTGGCGGGAGTAACGAGCAGTACTTC. It codes for CASSIGGSNEQYF.

A remark on this clonotype: Given a far larger clone just one base away, this is likely a sequencing read error. DNA for the CDR3: TGTGCCAGCAGAGAGCTAGCGACAGGTACGCAGTATTTT. This encodes CASRELATGTQYF. The genes are TRBV7-2 and TRBJ2-3; tentatively, D is TRBD1 or TRBD2 (6 bases each). There are 13 residues in the CDR3. Germline V gene sequence: CDR1 SGHTA, CDR2 FQGNSA.

The sample holds many counts of this clonotype. The J gene is TRBJ1-6, the V gene TRBV19; tentative D call: TRBD1 (6 bases). Germline V CDR1 and CDR2: LNHDA, SQIVND (reference sequence). This CDR3 has 13 amino acids. Trimming cost V 6 bases and J 14 bases, with 17 bases left between them. The CDR3 spells CASRRTPSGALHF. The CDR3 coding sequence is TGTGCCAGTAGGAGAACACCTTCAGGGGCCCTCCACTTT. Together with reference TRBV19 and TRBJ1-6, the CDR3 gives the full variable domain: DGGITQSPKYLFRKEGQNVTLSCEQNLNHDAMYWYRQDPGQGLRLIYYSQIVNDFQKGDIAEGYSVSREKKESFPLTVTSAQKNPTAFYLCASRRTPSGALHFGNGTRLTVT.

This clonotype has more than one count but fewer than ten. A junction boundary mismatches the germline segment, possibly from a read error. CDR3 in DNA: TGTGCCTGGAAGAGGGGACAGTCTTACAATGAGCAGTCCTTC. It yields the protein CAWKRGQSYNEQSF. The V and J genes are TRBV30 and TRBJ2-3; 7 positions agree with TRBD1. The CDR3 contains 14 residues. Per germline, CDR1 GTSNPN and CDR2 SVGIG (reference sequence).

The chain uses TRBV7-9 and TRBJ1-5; D is undetermined. The V end lost 10 bases, the J end lost 5 bases, and 27 bases lay between the germline ends. The CDR3 contains 17 residues. Germline assignment: CDR1 SEHNR and CDR2 FQNEAQ (reference sequence). The CDR3 nucleotides are TGTGCCACCTTACCCTGGTCGGGAAAAGGCTTGGATCAGCCCCAGCATTTT. Translation: CATLPWSGKGLDQPQHF.

Many counts were recorded for this clonotype. CDR3 in DNA: TGTGCCAGCAGTATGGGCCGGGCGCCCGGGTTGGGATACGAGCAGTACTTC. This codes for CASSMGRAPGLGYEQYF. This chain uses TRBV28 with TRBJ2-7, with unresolved D. This CDR3 is 17 amino acids long. Per the germline V gene, CDR1 is MDHEN and CDR2 is SYDVKM. Trimming shortened V by 5 bases and J by 4 bases, and 24 bases separated the two germline ends.

This clonotype occurred a few times. V usage is TRBV7-2 and J usage is TRBJ1-2, with TRBD1 as a possible D gene (6 bases). This CDR3 has 15 residues. Germline loops: CDR1 SGHTA, CDR2 FQGNSA. Between the trimmed V and J ends, which lost 3 bases and 4 bases, there was a span of 15 bases. The CDR3, as DNA: TGTGCCAGCAGCTTTTATGGGCCAGGGGCCTATGGCTACACCTTC. It is translated as CASSFYGPGAYGYTF.

This clonotype was found many times. The chain carries TRBV5-1 and TRBJ2-3, with TRBD2 matching over 8 bases. Germline-derived CDR1 and CDR2 are SGHRS and YFSETQ. V shed 2 bases, J shed 2 bases, and the junction held 10 bases outside the gene matches. The CDR3 spans 17 residues. The CDR3 protein is CASSLGPSGRATDTQYF. The CDR3 DNA reads as TGCGCCAGCAGCTTAGGTCCGAGCGGGAGAGCCACAGATACGCAGTATTTT.

This clonotype was counted between two and nine times. This chain joins TRBV15 and TRBJ1-4, with unresolved D. Trimming removed 0 bases from V and 5 bases from J, with 10 bases in between. This CDR3 contains 15 residues. Germline values: CDR1 LNHNV, CDR2 YYDKDF (reference sequence). The CDR3 DNA sequence: TGTGCCACCAGCAGAGAGAAGGGCTGGAATGAAAAACTGTTTTTT. Its translation is CATSREKGWNEKLFF.

In this sample, this clonotype turned up a few times. The V and J genes are TRBV4-1 and TRBJ2-7; possible D gene TRBD2, 7 bases. The CDR3 runs 14 residues. V was trimmed by 2 bases and J by 7 bases, leaving 15 bases between them. CDR1 and CDR2 from the germline V gene are MGHRA and YSYEKL. CDR3 residues: CASSQSRGLREQYF. CDR3 sequence (DNA): TGCGCCAGCAGCCAATCCAGGGGACTACGGGAGCAGTACTTC.

This clonotype was observed many times. The genes are TRBV11-3 and TRBJ2-1; D ambiguous. This CDR3 has 15 residues. V lost 1 base to trimming and J lost 4 bases, with 11 bases between them. Germline loops: CDR1 SGHNT, CDR2 YENEEA. CDR3 sequence (DNA): TGTGCCAGCAGCTTAGCTAGAAAACTATACAATGAGCAGTTCTTC. Protein sequence: CASSLARKLYNEQFF.

This clonotype was recorded at least ten times. The CDR3 sequence: CASSFSLLSVETQYF. CDR3 DNA: TGTGCCAGCAGTTTCTCCCTCCTTAGCGTCGAGACCCAGTACTTC. The V and J genes are TRBV12-3 or TRBV12-4 and TRBJ2-5; TRBD2 might be the D (5 bases). This CDR3 region has 15 residues. V lost 3 bases to trimming and J lost 5 bases, with 16 bases between them.

This clonotype has more than one count but fewer than ten. The V and J genes are TRBV15 and TRBJ2-1; D unclear. Per germline, CDR1 LNHNV and CDR2 YYDKDF (reference sequence). The ends were cut back, 1 base at V and 0 bases at J, with 4 bases in the middle. The CDR3 covers 14 residues. The CDR3 DNA sequence: TGTGCCACCAGCAGAGGAAGCTCCTACAATGAGCAGTTCTTC. Amino acid sequence: CATSRGSSYNEQFF.

In this sample, this clonotype turned up many times. The chain recombines TRBV29-1 with TRBJ2-1, with a possible D match to TRBD2 (6 bases). The CDR3 spans 13 residues. The germline gives CDR1 SQVTM, CDR2 ANQGSEA. Trimming removed 7 bases from V and 5 bases from J, with 15 bases in between. CDR3 sequence: CSAGRRDDNEQFF. Written as DNA, the CDR3 is TGCAGCGCTGGGAGGCGGGACGACAATGAGCAGTTCTTC.

The sample holds many counts of this clonotype. The chain carries TRBV28 and TRBJ2-7, with TRBD2 matching 7 bases. The CDR3 sequence is 12 residues long. Trimming at V came to 6 bases and at J to 7 bases, leaving 6 bases not matched to a gene. The V gene's germline CDR1 is MDHEN and CDR2 SYDVKM. The CDR3 nucleotides are TGTGCCAGCAGGATGGGACTACTGGAGCAGTACTTC. This translates into CASRMGLLEQYF.

The chain couples TRBV13 to TRBJ2-1, with TRBD1 identical over 10 bases. Germline V gene lookup returns CDR1 PRHDT and CDR2 FYEKMQ (reference sequence). The ends lost 4 bases at V and 5 bases at J; junction bases unmatched: 8. The CDR3 consists of 16 residues. The CDR3 spells CASSSTGQGVNNEQFF. CDR3 sequence (DNA): TGTGCCAGCAGCTCGACCGGACAGGGGGTCAACAATGAGCAGTTCTTC.

This clonotype was observed at least ten times. CDR3 DNA: TGTGCCAGCAGCTCCCCGGTGCGGGGCTATGGCTACACCTTC. It specifies CASSSPVRGYGYTF. This chain links TRBV7-9 with TRBJ1-2; D call uncertain. Trimming cost V 4 bases and J 4 bases, with 13 bases left between them. The CDR3 has 14 amino acids. Germline lookup yields CDR1 SEHNR and CDR2 FQNEAQ (reference sequence). The full variable domain, with the rest looked up from reference TRBV7-9 and TRBJ1-2, is DTGVSQNPRHKITKRGQNVTFRCDPISEHNRLYWYRQTLGQGPEFLTYFQNEAQLEKSRLLSDRFSAERPKGSFSTLEIQRTEQGDSAMYLCASSSPVRGYGYTFGSGTRLTVV.

This clonotype was observed at least ten times. The rearrangement uses TRBV30 and TRBJ1-2; D gene ambiguous. V shed 4 bases and J shed 6 bases, with 18 bases lying between them. The CDR3 runs 14 residues. Germline assignment: CDR1 GTSNPN and CDR2 SVGIG (reference sequence). Here the CDR3 DNA reads TGTGCCTGGACTCTTGGCCTCTCGCAAGATGGCTACACCTTC. Translating gives CAWTLGLSQDGYTF. Filled out from reference TRBV30 and TRBJ1-2, the complete variable domain reads SQTIHQWPATLVQPVGSPLSLECTVEGTSNPNLYWYRQAAGRGLQLLFYSVGIGQISSEVPQNLSASRPQDRQFILSSKKLLLSDSGFYLCAWTLGLSQDGYTFGSGTRLTVV.

In its sample, this clonotype was seen many times. The chain's CDR3 is CSVVGHSGRPNNEQFF. For the CDR3, the DNA is TGCAGCGTTGTTGGCCATAGCGGGAGACCAAACAATGAGCAGTTCTTC. The chain links TRBV29-1 to TRBJ2-1; TRBD2 aligns across 9 bases. Per the germline V gene, CDR1 is SQVTM and CDR2 is ANQGSEA. CDR3 length equals 16 residues. Trimming cost V 4 bases and J 5 bases; bases outside gene matches: 12.

This clonotype was detected ten times or more. The chain recombines TRBV10-3 with TRBJ2-7; 8 positions agree with TRBD1. V trimming: 3 bases; J trimming: 5 bases; junction bases outside the gene matches: 6. CDR3 length: 14 residues. Germline V CDR1 and CDR2: ENHRY, SYGVKD. Here the CDR3 DNA reads TGTGCCATCAGTGACGAGCCAGGGGGCCACGAGCAGTACTTC. Translating gives CAISDEPGGHEQYF.

This clonotype was seen many times. The genes are TRBV5-1 and TRBJ2-6; D may be TRBD2 (6 bases). The CDR3 has 15 residues. With 3 bases removed from V and 2 bases from J, the gap between germline ends came to 9 bases. Germline values: CDR1 SGHRS, CDR2 YFSETQ. The CDR3: CASSWGEAGANVLTF. The CDR3 DNA reads as TGCGCCAGCAGCTGGGGGGAGGCTGGGGCCAACGTCCTGACTTTC.